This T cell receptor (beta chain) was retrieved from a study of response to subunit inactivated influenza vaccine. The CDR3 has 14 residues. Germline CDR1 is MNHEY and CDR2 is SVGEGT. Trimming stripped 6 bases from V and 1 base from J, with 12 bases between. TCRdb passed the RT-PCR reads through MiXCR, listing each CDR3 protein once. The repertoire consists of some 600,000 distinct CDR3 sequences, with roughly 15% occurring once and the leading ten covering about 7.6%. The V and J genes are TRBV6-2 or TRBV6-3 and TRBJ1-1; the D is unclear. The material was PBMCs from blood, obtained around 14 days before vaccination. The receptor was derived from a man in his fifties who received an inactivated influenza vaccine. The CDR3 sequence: CASSPTIENTEAFF. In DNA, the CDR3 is TGTGCCAGCAGCCCCACGATAGAGAACACTGAAGCTTTCTTT.